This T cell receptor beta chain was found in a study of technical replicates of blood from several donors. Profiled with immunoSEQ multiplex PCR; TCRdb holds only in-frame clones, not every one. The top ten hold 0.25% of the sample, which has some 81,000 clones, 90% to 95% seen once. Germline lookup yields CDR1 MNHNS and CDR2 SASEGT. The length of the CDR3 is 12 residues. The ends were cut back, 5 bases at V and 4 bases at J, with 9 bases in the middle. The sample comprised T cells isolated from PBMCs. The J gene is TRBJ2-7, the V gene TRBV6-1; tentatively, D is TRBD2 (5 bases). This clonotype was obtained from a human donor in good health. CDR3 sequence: CASSLDFYEQYF. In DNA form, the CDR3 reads TGTGCCAGCAGTTTGGACTTTTACGAGCAGTACTTC.